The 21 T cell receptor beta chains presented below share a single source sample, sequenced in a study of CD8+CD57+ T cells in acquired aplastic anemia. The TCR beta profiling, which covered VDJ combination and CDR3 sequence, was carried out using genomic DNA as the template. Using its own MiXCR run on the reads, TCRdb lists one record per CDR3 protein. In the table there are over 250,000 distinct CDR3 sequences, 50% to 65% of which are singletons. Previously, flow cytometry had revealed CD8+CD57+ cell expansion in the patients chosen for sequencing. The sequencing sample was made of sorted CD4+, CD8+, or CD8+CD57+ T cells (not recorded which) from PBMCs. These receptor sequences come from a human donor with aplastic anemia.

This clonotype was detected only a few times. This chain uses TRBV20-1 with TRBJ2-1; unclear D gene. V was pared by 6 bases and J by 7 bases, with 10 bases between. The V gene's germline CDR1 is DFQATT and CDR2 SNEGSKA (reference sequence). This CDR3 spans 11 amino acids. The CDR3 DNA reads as TGCAGTGCCCGCCCGGGTAATGAGCAGTTCTTC. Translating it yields CSARPGNEQFF.

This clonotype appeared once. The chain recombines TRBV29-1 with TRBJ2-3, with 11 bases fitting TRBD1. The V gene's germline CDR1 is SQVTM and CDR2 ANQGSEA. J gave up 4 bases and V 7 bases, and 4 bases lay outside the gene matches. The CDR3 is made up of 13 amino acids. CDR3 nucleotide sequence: TGCAGCGCTCGGACAGGGGGCGCAGATACGCAGTATTTT. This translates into CSARTGGADTQYF.

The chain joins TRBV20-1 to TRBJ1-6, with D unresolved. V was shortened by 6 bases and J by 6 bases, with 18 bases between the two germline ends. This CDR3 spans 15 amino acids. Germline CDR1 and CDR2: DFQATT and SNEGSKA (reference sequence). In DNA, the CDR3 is TGCAGTGCCAGCAGACCCGACACGGGTAATTCACCCCTCCACTTT. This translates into CSASRPDTGNSPLHF.

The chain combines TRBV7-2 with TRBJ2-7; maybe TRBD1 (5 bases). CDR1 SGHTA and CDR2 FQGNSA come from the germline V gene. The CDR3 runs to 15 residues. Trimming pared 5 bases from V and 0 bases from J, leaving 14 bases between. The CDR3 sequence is CASSEMVGLSYEQYF. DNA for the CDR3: TGTGCCAGCAGCGAAATGGTGGGGCTCTCCTACGAGCAGTACTTC. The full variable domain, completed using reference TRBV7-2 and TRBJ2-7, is GAGVSQSPSNKVTEKGKDVELRCDPISGHTALYWYRQSLGQGLEFLIYFQGNSAPDKSGLPSDRFSAERTGGSVSTLTIQRTQQEDSAVYLCASSEMVGLSYEQYFGPGTRLTVT.

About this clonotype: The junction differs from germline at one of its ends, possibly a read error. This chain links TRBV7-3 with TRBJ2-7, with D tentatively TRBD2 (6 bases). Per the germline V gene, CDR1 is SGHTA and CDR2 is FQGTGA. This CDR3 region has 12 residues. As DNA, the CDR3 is TGTGTCAGCAGCGGGCCCTCTGGCGAGCAGTACTTT. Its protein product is CVSSGPSGEQYF.

The CDR3 spells CAISGTGTSYGYTF. The CDR3 DNA reads TGTGCCATCAGTGGGACAGGGACCTCGTATGGCTACACCTTC. The chain is built from TRBV10-3 and TRBJ1-2; 8 bases are shared with TRBD1. After removal of 4 bases from V and 5 bases from J, the junction contained 6 bases not matched to a gene. The CDR3 has 14 amino acids. Germline V gene data show CDR1 as ENHRY and CDR2 as SYGVKD.

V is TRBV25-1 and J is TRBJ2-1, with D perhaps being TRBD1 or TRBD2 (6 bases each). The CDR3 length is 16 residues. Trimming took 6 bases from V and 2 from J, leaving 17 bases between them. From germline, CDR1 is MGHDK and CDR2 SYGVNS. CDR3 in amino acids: CASSLVGGQAYNEQFF. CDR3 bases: TGTGCCAGCAGCTTAGTGGGGGGACAAGCCTACAATGAGCAGTTCTTC.

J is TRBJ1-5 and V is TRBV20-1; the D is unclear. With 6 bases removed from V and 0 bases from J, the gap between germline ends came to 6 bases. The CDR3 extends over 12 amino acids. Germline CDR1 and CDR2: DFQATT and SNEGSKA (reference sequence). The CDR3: CSASNSNQPQHF. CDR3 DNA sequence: TGCAGTGCGTCAAATAGCAATCAGCCCCAGCATTTT.

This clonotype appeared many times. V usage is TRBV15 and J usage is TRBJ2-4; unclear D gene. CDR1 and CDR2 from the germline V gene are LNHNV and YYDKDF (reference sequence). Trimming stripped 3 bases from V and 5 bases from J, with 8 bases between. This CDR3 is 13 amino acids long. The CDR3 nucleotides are TGTGCCACCAGCAGGCCCGCTGAAAACATTCAGTACTTC. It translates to CATSRPAENIQYF.

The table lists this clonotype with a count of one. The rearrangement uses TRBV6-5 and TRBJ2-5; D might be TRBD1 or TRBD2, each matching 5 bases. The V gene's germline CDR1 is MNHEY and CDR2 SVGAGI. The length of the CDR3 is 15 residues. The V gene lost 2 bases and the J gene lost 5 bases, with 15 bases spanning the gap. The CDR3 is CASSYGAGRGETQYF. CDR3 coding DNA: TGTGCCAGCAGTTACGGGGCGGGTCGTGGGGAGACCCAGTACTTC.

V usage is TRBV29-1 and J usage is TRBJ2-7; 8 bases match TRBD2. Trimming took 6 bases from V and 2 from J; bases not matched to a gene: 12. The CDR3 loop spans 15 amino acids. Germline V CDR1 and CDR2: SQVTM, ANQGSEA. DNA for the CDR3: TGCAGCGTCCTAACCCACGGGGGGGAGACCTACGAGCAGTACTTC. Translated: CSVLTHGGETYEQYF.

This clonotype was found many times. The CDR3 sequence: CASSRGAQETQYF. CDR3 bases: TGTGCCAGCTCACGAGGCGCCCAAGAGACCCAGTACTTC. V and J are TRBV18 and TRBJ2-5; no clear D gene. V was cut by 4 bases and J by 1 base, with 7 bases left in between. CDR1 and CDR2 from the germline V gene are KGHSH and LQKENI. The CDR3 length is 13 residues.

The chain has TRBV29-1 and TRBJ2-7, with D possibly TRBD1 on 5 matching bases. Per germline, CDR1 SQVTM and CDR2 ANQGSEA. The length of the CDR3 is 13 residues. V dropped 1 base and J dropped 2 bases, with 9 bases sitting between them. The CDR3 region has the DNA TGCAGCGTTGAAGGTCAGGGTGCCTACGAGCAGTACTTC. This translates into CSVEGQGAYEQYF.

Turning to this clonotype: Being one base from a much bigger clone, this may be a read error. CDR3 region: CACSFLAGAGELFF. CDR3 DNA: TGTGCCTGCAGTTTCTTGGCAGGGGCCGGGGAGCTGTTTTTT. The gene calls are TRBV27 and TRBJ2-2; maybe TRBD1 (6 bases). Germline V lookup: CDR1 MNHEY, CDR2 SMNVEV (reference sequence). The CDR3 is 14 amino acids.

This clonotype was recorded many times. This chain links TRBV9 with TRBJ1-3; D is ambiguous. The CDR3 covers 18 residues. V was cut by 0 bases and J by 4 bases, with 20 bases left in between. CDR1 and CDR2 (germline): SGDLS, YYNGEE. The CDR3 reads CASSVATPTASRGNTIYF. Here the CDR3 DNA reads TGTGCCAGCAGCGTAGCTACCCCGACGGCCTCTCGGGGAAACACCATATATTTT. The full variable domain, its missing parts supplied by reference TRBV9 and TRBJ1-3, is DSGVTQTPKHLITATGQRVTLRCSPRSGDLSVYWYQQSLDQGLQFLIQYYNGEERAKGNILERFSAQQFPDLHSELNLSSLELGDSALYFCASSVATPTASRGNTIYFGEGSWLTVV.

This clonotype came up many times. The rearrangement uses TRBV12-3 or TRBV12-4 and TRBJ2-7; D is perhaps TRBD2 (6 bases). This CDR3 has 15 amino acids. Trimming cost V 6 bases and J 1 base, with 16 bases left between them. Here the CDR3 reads CASSDPGTASYEQYF. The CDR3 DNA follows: TGTGCCAGCAGCGACCCTGGGACTGCATCCTACGAGCAGTACTTC.

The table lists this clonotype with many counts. The CDR3 is CASSSQGDQPQHF. As DNA, the CDR3 is TGTGCCAGCAGTTCACAGGGGGATCAGCCCCAGCATTTT. The chain couples TRBV12-3 or TRBV12-4 to TRBJ1-5, with TRBD1 matching 8 bases. The CDR3 runs to 13 residues. V dropped 4 bases and J dropped 5; count of bases not matched to a gene: 1.

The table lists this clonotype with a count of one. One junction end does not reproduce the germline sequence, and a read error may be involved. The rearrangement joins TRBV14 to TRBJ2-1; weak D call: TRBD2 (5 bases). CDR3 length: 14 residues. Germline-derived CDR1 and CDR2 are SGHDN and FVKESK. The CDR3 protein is CASSGRAFSASVIF. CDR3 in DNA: TGTGCCAGCAGCGGTAGGGCCTTTAGCGCCTCAGTGATCTTC.

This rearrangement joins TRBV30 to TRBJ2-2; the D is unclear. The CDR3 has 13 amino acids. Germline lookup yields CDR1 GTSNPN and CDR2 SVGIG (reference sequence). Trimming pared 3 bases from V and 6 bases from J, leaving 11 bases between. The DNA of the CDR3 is TGTGCCTGGAGCCTCCTAGTCCCCGGGGAGCTGTTTTTT. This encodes CAWSLLVPGELFF.

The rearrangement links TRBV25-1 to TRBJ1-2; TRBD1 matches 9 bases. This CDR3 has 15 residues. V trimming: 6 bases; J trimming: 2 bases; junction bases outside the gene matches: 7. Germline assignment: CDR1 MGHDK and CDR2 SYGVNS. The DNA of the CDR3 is TGTGCCAGCAGCCGGGGACAGGGAGGAAACTATGGCTACACCTTC. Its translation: CASSRGQGGNYGYTF.

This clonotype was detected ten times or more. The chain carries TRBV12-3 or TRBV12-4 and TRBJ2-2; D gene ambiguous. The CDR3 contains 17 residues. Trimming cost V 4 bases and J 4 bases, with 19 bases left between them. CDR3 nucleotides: TGTGCCAGCAGTTCCCATATAGGTGTAGGGATCACCGGGGAGCTGTTTTTT. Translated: CASSSHIGVGITGELFF.